Below, 26 T cell receptor beta chains from the same sample are listed, as sequenced in a study of cytomegalovirus exposure and HLA in healthy donors. The PCR used 60 Vbeta and 13 Jbeta primers. Using immunoSEQ multiplex PCR, the repertoire was profiled, and TCRdb retains in-frame clones only, with some absent. The sample records about 170,000 clones, roughly four fifths being singletons. What was sequenced was PBMCs. These TCRs come from a woman in her 50s in good health and CMV-seropositive.

V and J are TRBV5-1 and TRBJ2-5, with D unclear. Trimming stripped 1 base from V and 0 bases from J, with 7 bases between. Germline-derived CDR1 and CDR2 are SGHRS and YFSETQ. This CDR3 contains 14 residues. CDR3 loop: CASSLLNNQETQYF. In DNA, the CDR3 is TGCGCCAGCAGCTTGTTGAACAACCAAGAGACCCAGTACTTC.

The chain employs TRBV19 and TRBJ2-2; 8 bases agree with TRBD1. Germline lookup yields CDR1 LNHDA and CDR2 SQIVND (reference sequence). V dropped 5 bases and J dropped 6; count of bases not matched to a gene: 8. This CDR3 has 15 amino acids. The CDR3, as DNA: TGTGCCAGTAGTTGGGGGGCAGGGGGCTCCGGGGAGCTGTTTTTT. Its translation: CASSWGAGGSGELFF.

The gene calls are TRBV11-2 and TRBJ1-1; D is possibly TRBD1 (5 bases). Germline V CDR1 and CDR2: SGHAT, FQNNGV. This CDR3 has 14 residues. With 5 bases removed from V and 0 bases from J, the gap between germline ends came to 10 bases. This CDR3 is CASSARVMNTEAFF. As DNA, the CDR3 is TGTGCCAGCAGCGCCAGGGTCATGAACACTGAAGCTTTCTTT.

This clone was found a few times. The CDR3 coding sequence is TGTGCCAGCAGCCTAAGGACACAACTTAGAATCGGAGATACGCAGTATTTT. This codes for CASSLRTQLRIGDTQYF. V usage is TRBV7-8 and J usage is TRBJ2-3, with D possibly matching TRBD1 (5 bases). This CDR3 has 17 residues. The V and J ends lost 5 bases and 5 bases respectively, with 23 bases between them. Germline V CDR1 and CDR2: SGHVS, FQNEAQ. The full variable domain, with the rest looked up from reference TRBV7-8 and TRBJ2-3, is GAGVSQSPRYKVAKRGQDVALRCDPISGHVSLFWYQQALGQGPEFLTYFQNEAQLDKSGLPSDRFFAERPEGSVSTLKIQRTQQEDSAVYLCASSLRTQLRIGDTQYFGPGTRLTVL.

The V gene is TRBV11-1, the J gene TRBJ2-7; TRBD1 agrees at 8 bases. J lost 11 bases, V lost 2 bases, and 5 bases had no gene match. This CDR3 contains 12 residues. Germline CDR1 SGHAT, CDR2 FQDESV (reference sequence). CDR3 sequence: CASSLTPGQEYF. DNA for the CDR3: TGTGCCAGCAGCTTAACCCCGGGACAGGAGTACTTC.

In its sample, this clone was seen a few times. This chain links TRBV18 with TRBJ2-7, with TRBD2 matching over 9 bases. Germline CDR1 is KGHSH and CDR2 is LQKENI. V lost 4 bases and J lost 3; bases outside the gene matches: 1. The CDR3 runs to 13 residues. The CDR3 DNA reads as TGTGCCAGCTCACAGACTAGCGGCTACGAGCAGTACTTC. It is translated as CASSQTSGYEQYF.

This chain joins TRBV5-5 and TRBJ2-3; 8 nucleotides line up with TRBD2. The CDR3 is 14 residues long. Trimming took 3 bases from V and 0 from J; bases not matched to a gene: 0. CDR1 and CDR2 (germline): SGHKS, YYEKEE (reference sequence). The DNA of the CDR3 is TGTGCCAGCAGCTCGGGGGGGAGCACAGATACGCAGTATTTT. This sequence encodes CASSSGGSTDTQYF.

V is TRBV9 and J is TRBJ1-2, with TRBD1 as a possible D gene (5 bases). The CDR3 totals 13 residues. Germline lookup yields CDR1 SGDLS and CDR2 YYNGEE. Trimming removed 7 bases from V and 5 bases from J, with 15 bases in between. The CDR3 nucleotides are TGTGCCAGCCCCAGGGCGGCAGAATATGGCTACACCTTC. Its protein is CASPRAAEYGYTF.

The J gene is TRBJ2-2, the V gene TRBV9; D is undetermined. Between the trimmed V and J ends, which lost 2 bases and 2 bases, there was a span of 10 bases. Germline V gene lookup returns CDR1 SGDLS and CDR2 YYNGEE. CDR3 length equals 15 residues. In DNA, the CDR3 is TGTGCCAGCAGCGTCGGGTTCCTTAACACCGGGGAGCTGTTTTTT. Protein sequence: CASSVGFLNTGELFF.

The gene calls are TRBV6-1 and TRBJ2-3; D not certain. CDR1 is MNHNS, CDR2 SASEGT, per germline. V was cut by 7 bases and J by 6 bases, with 14 bases left in between. The CDR3 runs to 13 residues. DNA for the CDR3: TGTGCCAGCATGCGAAGTGTCTCCGATACGCAGTATTTT. Residues: CASMRSVSDTQYF.

The gene calls are TRBV10-3 and TRBJ1-3; tentative D call: TRBD1 (5 bases). The germline gives CDR1 ENHRY, CDR2 SYGVKD. The ends were cut back, 9 bases at V and 2 bases at J, with 8 bases in the middle. This CDR3 region has 12 residues. CDR3 loop: CAIGAAGNTIYF. As DNA, the CDR3 is TGTGCCATTGGGGCAGCTGGAAACACCATATATTTT.

The rearrangement joins TRBV7-9 to TRBJ2-1, with TRBD2 matching 9 bases. The CDR3 spans 15 residues. After removal of 2 bases from V and 7 bases from J, the junction contained 6 bases not matched to a gene. Germline V gene sequence: CDR1 SEHNR, CDR2 FQNEAQ (reference sequence). The CDR3 sequence is CASSLLAGGGNEQFF. The CDR3 DNA reads TGTGCCAGCAGCTTACTGGCGGGGGGGGGTAATGAGCAGTTCTTC.

The rearrangement joins TRBV5-6 to TRBJ1-2; possible D gene TRBD1, 5 bases. V lost 0 bases to trimming and J lost 2 bases, with 8 bases between them. Germline V CDR1 and CDR2: SGHDT, YYEEEE. The CDR3 consists of 14 residues. CDR3 nucleotide sequence: TGTGCCAGCAGCTTGGTTGCAGGGAACTATGGCTACACCTTC. Translated, it gives CASSLVAGNYGYTF.

The V call is TRBV6-1, the J call TRBJ2-1; D uncertain. This CDR3 has 13 amino acids. V was trimmed by 6 bases and J by 5 bases, leaving 11 bases between them. CDR1 MNHNS and CDR2 SASEGT come from the germline V gene. CDR3 nucleotides: TGTGCCAGCAGACTGACACCCAACAATGAGCAGTTCTTC. This translates into CASRLTPNNEQFF.

The chain links TRBV6-1 to TRBJ2-7, with a possible D match to TRBD2 (5 bases). With 0 bases removed from V and 6 bases from J, the gap between germline ends came to 15 bases. Per germline, CDR1 MNHNS and CDR2 SASEGT. The CDR3 extends over 15 amino acids. The DNA of the CDR3 is TGTGCCAGCAGTGAAGCCGAACAGAGGGCGTCCGAGCAGTACTTC. It translates to CASSEAEQRASEQYF.

This clone was counted many times. The rearrangement links TRBV4-2 to TRBJ1-5; D gene unclear. V gave up 3 bases and J gave up 5 bases, with 2 bases separating them. The CDR3 spans 11 residues. Germline lookup yields CDR1 LGHNA and CDR2 YNFKEQ. The CDR3: CASSHDQPQHF. The CDR3 DNA reads as TGTGCCAGCAGCCACGATCAGCCCCAGCATTTT.

This rearrangement joins TRBV5-1 to TRBJ2-2, with a tentative D call TRBD2 (5 bases). Germline V gene sequence: CDR1 SGHRS, CDR2 YFSETQ. The V and J ends lost 2 bases and 2 bases respectively, with 7 bases between them. The CDR3 has 14 residues. The CDR3 is CASSFRGNTGELFF. The CDR3 nucleotides are TGCGCCAGCAGCTTCCGGGGAAACACCGGGGAGCTGTTTTTT.

The V gene is TRBV9, the J gene TRBJ1-2; D possibly corresponds to TRBD1 (6 bases). CDR1 and CDR2 (germline): SGDLS, YYNGEE. The CDR3 extends over 14 amino acids. Trimming left V 0 bases short and J 4 bases short, with 10 bases between. The CDR3 reads CASSVGDNSYGYTF. In DNA, the CDR3 is TGTGCCAGCAGCGTAGGGGACAACAGCTATGGCTACACCTTC.

The chain recombines TRBV10-1 with TRBJ2-7; D is perhaps TRBD1 (5 bases). The CDR3 contains 13 residues. CDR1 is WNHNN, CDR2 SYGVQD, per germline (reference sequence). V was pared by 0 bases and J by 4 bases, with 7 bases between. The CDR3 protein is CASSESRGYEQYF. CDR3 DNA: TGCGCCAGCAGTGAGTCTAGGGGATACGAGCAGTACTTC.

V and J are TRBV5-4 and TRBJ2-5, with D unresolved. V lost 3 bases to trimming and J lost 2 bases, with 2 bases between them. The CDR3 contains 11 residues. Per germline, CDR1 SGHNT and CDR2 YYREEE (reference sequence). CDR3 nucleotides: TGTGCCAGCAGCTCTCAAGAGACCCAGTACTTC. Amino acids: CASSSQETQYF.

This chain links TRBV11-2 with TRBJ1-1, with a weak D call TRBD1 (5 bases). Trimming shortened V by 5 bases and J by 0 bases, and 13 bases separated the two germline ends. This CDR3 spans 15 amino acids. The V gene's germline CDR1 is SGHAT and CDR2 FQNNGV. CDR3 protein: CASSPWGGLNTEAFF. In DNA, the CDR3 is TGTGCCAGCAGCCCATGGGGGGGACTGAACACTGAAGCTTTCTTT. Looking up the rest from reference TRBV11-2 and TRBJ1-1 gives the full variable domain: EAGVAQSPRYKIIEKRQSVAFWCNPISGHATLYWYQQILGQGPKLLIQFQNNGVVDDSQLPKDRFSAERLKGVDSTLKIQPAKLEDSAVYLCASSPWGGLNTEAFFGQGTRLTVV.

The genes are TRBV4-2 and TRBJ1-2; D remains ambiguous. Trimming left V 4 bases short and J 0 bases short, with 12 bases between. The CDR3 has 15 amino acids. Germline values: CDR1 LGHNA, CDR2 YNFKEQ. Here the CDR3 DNA reads TGTGCCAGCAGCCCCTCATTAGAGACTAACTATGGCTACACCTTC. This translates into CASSPSLETNYGYTF.

The chain has TRBV10-3 and TRBJ1-3; 9 bases map to TRBD1. The length of the CDR3 is 14 residues. With 4 bases clipped from V and 8 bases from J, the junction kept 6 bases outside the gene matches. Germline CDR1 reads ENHRY; CDR2 reads SYGVKD. The CDR3 here is CAISAGTGNHTIYF. The CDR3 nucleotides are TGTGCCATCAGTGCCGGGACAGGGAATCACACCATATATTTT.

The V gene is TRBV7-9, the J gene TRBJ2-7, with D possibly TRBD2 on 7 matching bases. The CDR3 consists of 11 residues. V was clipped by 5 bases and J by 7 bases, with 9 bases between them. Germline assignment: CDR1 SEHNR and CDR2 FQNEAQ (reference sequence). The chain's CDR3 is CASSRGGEQYF. As DNA, the CDR3 is TGTGCCAGCAGCAGGGGGGGTGAGCAGTACTTC.

This rearrangement joins TRBV5-4 to TRBJ1-2; 8 bases agree with TRBD1. Germline CDR1 and CDR2: SGHNT and YYREEE (reference sequence). V lost 4 bases to trimming and J lost 8 bases; unmatched junction nucleotides: 10. The CDR3 totals 14 residues. The chain's CDR3 is CASSKTGAEGGYTF. The CDR3 bases are TGTGCCAGCAGCAAGACAGGGGCCGAGGGGGGCTACACCTTC.

This clone was seen more than once but under ten times. This chain connects TRBV9 to TRBJ2-5; a weak D match, TRBD1 (6 bases). Deletions cut 5 bases from V and 5 bases from J, with 19 bases between. Germline values: CDR1 SGDLS, CDR2 YYNGEE. The CDR3 is made up of 15 amino acids. Here the CDR3 reads CASSLAPGAWETQYF. In DNA form, the CDR3 reads TGTGCCAGCAGTCTTGCCCCAGGGGCGTGGGAGACCCAGTACTTC. Drawing the rest from reference TRBV9 and TRBJ2-5, the complete variable domain is DSGVTQTPKHLITATGQRVTLRCSPRSGDLSVYWYQQSLDQGLQFLIQYYNGEERAKGNILERFSAQQFPDLHSELNLSSLELGDSALYFCASSLAPGAWETQYFGPGTRLLVL.